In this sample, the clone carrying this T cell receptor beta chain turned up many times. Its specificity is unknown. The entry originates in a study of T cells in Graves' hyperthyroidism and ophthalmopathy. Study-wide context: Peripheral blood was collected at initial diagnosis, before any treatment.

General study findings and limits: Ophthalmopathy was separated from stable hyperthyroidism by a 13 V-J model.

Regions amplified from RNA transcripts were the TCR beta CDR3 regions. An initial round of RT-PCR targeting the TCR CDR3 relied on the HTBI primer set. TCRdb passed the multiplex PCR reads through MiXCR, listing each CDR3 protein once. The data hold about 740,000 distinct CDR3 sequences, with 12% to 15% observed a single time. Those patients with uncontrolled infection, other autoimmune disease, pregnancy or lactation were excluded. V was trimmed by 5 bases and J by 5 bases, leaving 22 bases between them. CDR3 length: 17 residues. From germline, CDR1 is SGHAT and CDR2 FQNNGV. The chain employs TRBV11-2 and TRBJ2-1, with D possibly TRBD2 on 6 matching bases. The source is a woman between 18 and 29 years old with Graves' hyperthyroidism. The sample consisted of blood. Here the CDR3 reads CASSVGRGASENNEQFF. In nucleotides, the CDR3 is TGTGCCAGCAGCGTAGGCAGAGGGGCTAGCGAGAACAATGAGCAGTTCTTC.